These 29 T cell receptor beta chains were sequenced from one sample in a study of spatial heterogeneity in lung cancer. TCRdb processed the 5' RACE reads anew with MiXCR; each CDR3 protein has one entry. The data hold about 24,000 distinct CDR3 sequences, with approximately 9% observed a single time. Antigens of these TCRs are unknown. Described time point: sample taken at primary tumor resection. Study conclusions and caveats: The study found that expanded intratumoral alpha and beta TCR counts tracked tumor mutation counts.

The sequenced sample was lung tumor tissue, obtained at surgery. The receptors derive from a male donor with early-stage non-small cell lung cancer.

This clonotype was observed many times. V and J are TRBV24-1 and TRBJ2-1; TRBD2 matches 9 bases. V dropped 0 bases and J dropped 7; count of bases not matched to a gene: 6. This CDR3 has 16 amino acids. The germline V gene has CDR1 KGHDR and CDR2 SFDVKD. DNA for the CDR3: TGTGCCACCAGTGATTTGAGCACTAGCGGGCGGAATGAGCAGTTCTTC. Translated, it gives CATSDLSTSGRNEQFF.

As for this clonotype: Germline is not matched at one junction end, which may reflect a read error. This CDR3 reads CPSNPDVQETQYF. The CDR3 DNA sequence: TGTCCCAGCAATCCGGACGTACAAGAGACCCAGTACTTC. The genes are TRBV6-6 and TRBJ2-5; unclear D gene. The CDR3 spans 13 residues. The germline gives CDR1 MNHNY, CDR2 SVGAGI (reference sequence).

The sample holds a few counts of this clonotype. V is TRBV27 and J is TRBJ1-5; 7 bases match TRBD1. Germline CDR1 and CDR2: MNHEY and SMNVEV (reference sequence). With V trimmed by 8 bases and J by 8 bases, 9 bases remained unmatched. This CDR3 comprises 13 residues. DNA of the CDR3: TGTGCCAGCGGCGGGACAGCATATGAGCCCCAGCATTTT. Protein: CASGGTAYEPQHF.

V gene TRBV7-2 combines with J gene TRBJ1-5, with unresolved D. V shed 4 bases and J shed 5 bases, with 9 bases lying between them. CDR1 and CDR2 (germline): SGHTA, FQGNSA. The CDR3 has 13 residues. The CDR3: CASSYQEDQPQHF. The CDR3, as DNA: TGTGCCAGCAGCTACCAGGAGGATCAGCCCCAGCATTTT. Using reference TRBV7-2 and TRBJ1-5 for the parts outside the CDR3, the full variable domain is GAGVSQSPSNKVTEKGKDVELRCDPISGHTALYWYRQSLGQGLEFLIYFQGNSAPDKSGLPSDRFSAERTGGSVSTLTIQRTQQEDSAVYLCASSYQEDQPQHFGDGTRLSIL.

This clonotype was seen repeatedly, ten times or more. J is TRBJ1-6 and V is TRBV20-1; 7 bases align to TRBD1. J gave up 0 bases and V 5 bases, and 7 bases lay outside the gene matches. The CDR3 runs 16 residues. Germline-derived CDR1 and CDR2 are DFQATT and SNEGSKA (reference sequence). For the CDR3, the DNA is TGCAGTGCTCCCTACTCAGGGGGCTCCTATAATTCACCCCTCCACTTT. Protein: CSAPYSGGSYNSPLHF.

The gene calls are TRBV14 and TRBJ2-4; the D gene is possibly TRBD1 (6 bases). The CDR3 spans 18 residues. CDR1 SGHDN and CDR2 FVKESK come from the germline V gene. V dropped 3 bases and J dropped 0 bases, with 18 bases sitting between them. CDR3 region: CASSHGLDRSLAKNIQYF. The CDR3 nucleotides are TGTGCCAGCAGCCACGGATTAGACAGGAGCCTAGCCAAAAACATTCAGTACTTC.

J is TRBJ1-6 and V is TRBV12-3 or TRBV12-4, with D perhaps TRBD1 (5 bases). The CDR3 runs 14 residues. V lost 3 bases, J lost 4 bases, and 7 bases lay in between. The CDR3 is CASSFQGYNSPLHF. For the CDR3, the DNA is TGTGCCAGCAGTTTCCAGGGTTATAATTCACCCCTCCACTTT.

This clonotype was counted at least ten times. CDR3 amino acids: CASSPRGGSGNTIYF. CDR3 nucleotide sequence: TGTGCCAGCAGCCCTAGGGGGGGCTCTGGAAACACCATATATTTT. This chain connects TRBV7-6 to TRBJ1-3; D is possibly TRBD1 (6 bases). The V gene's germline CDR1 is SGHVS and CDR2 FNYEAQ. The CDR3 covers 15 residues. The V and J ends lost 5 bases and 0 bases respectively, with 11 bases between them.

Many counts were recorded for this clonotype. The rearrangement links TRBV28 to TRBJ2-1; 10 nucleotides line up with TRBD2. The junction had 6 bases not matched to a gene; V was cut back by 7 bases and J by 3 bases. The CDR3 sequence is 15 residues long. Per germline, CDR1 MDHEN and CDR2 SYDVKM. CDR3 residues: CASTLAGANYNEQFF. The CDR3 nucleotides read TGTGCCAGCACTCTAGCGGGGGCGAACTACAATGAGCAGTTCTTC.

This clonotype was seen a few times. This chain connects TRBV12-3 or TRBV12-4 to TRBJ2-5, with a possible D match to TRBD1 (5 bases). This CDR3 spans 13 amino acids. V was clipped by 5 bases and J by 7 bases, with 14 bases between them. CDR3 protein: CASSQQALGTQYF. CDR3 nucleotides: TGTGCCAGCAGTCAACAGGCTCTGGGGACCCAGTACTTC.

V is TRBV29-1 and J is TRBJ2-3, with a tentative D call TRBD2 (6 bases). Trimming cost V 3 bases and J 5 bases, with 18 bases left between them. Germline V gene sequence: CDR1 SQVTM, CDR2 ANQGSEA. This CDR3 contains 15 residues. CDR3 bases: TGCAGCGTTGAGTGGGGGGTCCAAAGGGGAGATACGCAGTATTTT. Its protein is CSVEWGVQRGDTQYF.

This clonotype has a handful of counts. A much more abundant neighbour one base away suggests this may be a read error. CDR3 protein: CASSLVGNEQFF. CDR3 bases: TGTGCCAGCAGCTTAGTCGGCAATGAGCAGTTCTTC. This chain connects TRBV7-2 to TRBJ2-1; D is uncertain. The germline V and J ends were trimmed by 1 base and 6 bases, with 4 bases remaining between them. The CDR3 extends over 12 amino acids. Per the germline V gene, CDR1 is SGHTA and CDR2 is FQGNSA.

This clonotype showed up many times. The chain uses TRBV3-1 and TRBJ2-1, with 11 bases matching TRBD2. Trimming took 4 bases from V and 5 from J; bases not matched to a gene: 4. Germline CDR1 and CDR2: LGHDT and YNNKEL (reference sequence). The CDR3 is 15 amino acids. In DNA, the CDR3 is TGTGCCAGCAGCCTAACTAGCGGGGGTAACAATGAGCAGTTCTTC. Its protein product is CASSLTSGGNNEQFF.

This clonotype was seen repeatedly, ten times or more. The rearrangement uses TRBV20-1 and TRBJ1-6, with D possibly being TRBD1 (6 bases). The CDR3 is 13 residues long. CDR1 is DFQATT, CDR2 SNEGSKA, per germline (reference sequence). Trimming shortened V by 5 bases and J by 9 bases, and 14 bases separated the two germline ends. As DNA, the CDR3 is TGCAGTGCTCCGCAGGGGAACGGTTCACCCCTCCACTTT. Translating gives CSAPQGNGSPLHF.

CDR3 DNA sequence: TGTGCCAGCAGCTTAGATGGCCGCCAGCCGCAGTATTTT. It translates to CASSLDGRQPQYF. The rearrangement uses TRBV11-2 and TRBJ2-3; D is undetermined. CDR3 length equals 13 residues. The germline CDR1 and CDR2 sequences are SGHAT and FQNNGV. Trimming pared 0 bases from V and 10 bases from J, leaving 11 bases between.

This clonotype showed up many times. The chain employs TRBV7-3 and TRBJ2-3; D remains ambiguous. The CDR3 sequence is 15 residues long. CDR1 and CDR2 (germline): SGHTA, FQGTGA. V was cut by 1 base and J by 0 bases, with 8 bases left in between. The CDR3 DNA follows: TGTGCCAGCAGCTTAAATCCCGGGAGCACAGATACGCAGTATTTT. This translates into CASSLNPGSTDTQYF.

This clonotype was detected only a few times. V usage is TRBV2 and J usage is TRBJ2-1, with D possibly called TRBD1 or TRBD2 (5 bases each). The CDR3 runs to 15 residues. V was shortened by 4 bases and J by 2 bases, with 12 bases between the two germline ends. The germline CDR1 and CDR2 sequences are SNHLY and FYNNEI. The CDR3 region has the DNA TGTGCCAGCAGTGGGGGGTCAACTCCCTACAATGAGCAGTTCTTC. It translates to CASSGGSTPYNEQFF.

This clonotype was recorded many times. The chain uses TRBV28 and TRBJ1-4, with 10 bases lining up with TRBD1. Per germline, CDR1 MDHEN and CDR2 SYDVKM. The CDR3 has 16 residues. V trimming: 2 bases; J trimming: 6 bases; junction bases outside the gene matches: 6. CDR3 in DNA: TGTGCCAGCAGTTTACCCTCCGGGACAGGGGATGAAAAACTGTTTTTT. It codes for CASSLPSGTGDEKLFF.

This clonotype was observed many times. The chain recombines TRBV27 with TRBJ2-2; D ambiguous. V lost 5 bases and J lost 6, with 7 bases in between. The germline gives CDR1 MNHEY, CDR2 SMNVEV (reference sequence). The CDR3 has 12 amino acids. The chain's CDR3 is CASSRPAGELFF. For the CDR3, the DNA is TGTGCCAGCAGTAGACCCGCCGGGGAGCTGTTTTTT.

This clonotype was seen repeatedly, ten times or more. This chain uses TRBV7-9 with TRBJ2-7; 10 bases align to TRBD2. The CDR3 has 14 residues. V lost 5 bases, J lost 6 bases, and 7 bases stayed unmatched. Germline CDR1 and CDR2: SEHNR and FQNEAQ (reference sequence). This chain's CDR3 is CASSPLAGLSEQYF. In DNA, the CDR3 is TGTGCCAGCAGCCCACTAGCGGGACTGTCCGAGCAGTACTTC.

This clonotype appeared a few times. The chain carries TRBV20-1 and TRBJ2-2; D is uncertain. Germline V gene sequence: CDR1 DFQATT, CDR2 SNEGSKA (reference sequence). The CDR3 runs to 13 residues. V was cut by 0 bases and J by 7 bases, with 9 bases left in between. CDR3 loop: CSARDVGRGELFF. The DNA of the CDR3 is TGCAGTGCTAGAGATGTAGGCCGCGGGGAGCTGTTTTTT.

This clonotype was seen repeatedly, ten times or more. The genes are TRBV19 and TRBJ1-5; a weak D match, TRBD1 (5 bases). The CDR3 covers 16 residues. Germline V lookup: CDR1 LNHDA, CDR2 SQIVND (reference sequence). Trimming pared 1 base from V and 2 bases from J, leaving 12 bases between. The CDR3 region is CASSIGGTKGNQPQHF. Here the CDR3 DNA reads TGTGCCAGTAGTATAGGCGGGACCAAGGGCAATCAGCCCCAGCATTTT.

This clonotype appeared many times. V is TRBV7-9 and J is TRBJ2-7, with D hard to call. Per germline, CDR1 SEHNR and CDR2 FQNEAQ (reference sequence). V lost 5 bases to trimming and J lost 4 bases, with 9 bases between them. The CDR3 sequence is 12 residues long. The CDR3 loop is CASSPFGYEQYF. CDR3 nucleotides: TGTGCCAGCAGCCCATTTGGGTACGAGCAGTACTTC.

This clonotype occurred many times. This chain joins TRBV11-2 and TRBJ2-1; D is unresolved. This CDR3 contains 17 residues. The V end was cut by 0 bases, the J end by 4 bases, with 16 bases between. CDR1 is SGHAT, CDR2 FQNNGV, per germline. CDR3 region: CASSLDIRASIYNEQFF. The CDR3 coding sequence is TGTGCCAGCAGCTTAGATATTAGGGCATCTATTTACAATGAGCAGTTCTTC.

This clonotype was seen at least ten times. The CDR3 is CASRKTGDDTEAFF. The CDR3, as DNA: TGTGCCAGCAGGAAAACTGGTGACGACACTGAAGCTTTCTTT. This chain links TRBV7-3 with TRBJ1-1; unclear D gene. Trimming stripped 6 bases from V and 3 bases from J, with 14 bases between. The CDR3 length is 14 residues. Per the germline V gene, CDR1 is SGHTA and CDR2 is FQGTGA.

This clonotype was counted at least ten times. The rearrangement uses TRBV14 and TRBJ2-5; weak D call: TRBD1 (6 bases). The CDR3 sequence is 14 residues long. V was clipped by 4 bases and J by 1 base, with 10 bases between them. Germline V lookup: CDR1 SGHDN, CDR2 FVKESK. The CDR3 reads CASSRDILQETQYF. DNA of the CDR3: TGTGCCAGCAGCCGGGACATCCTCCAAGAGACCCAGTACTTC.

This clonotype was counted ten times or more. V usage is TRBV6-2 or TRBV6-3 and J usage is TRBJ1-5; tentatively, D is TRBD1 (5 bases). The germline gives CDR1 MNHEY, CDR2 SVGEGT. Trimming took 8 bases from V and 0 from J, leaving 11 bases between them. CDR3 length equals 14 residues. CDR3 nucleotide sequence: TGTGCCAGCTCGGGGCCGGATAGCAATCAGCCCCAGCATTTT. Protein sequence: CASSGPDSNQPQHF.

This clonotype came up many times. V is TRBV30 and J is TRBJ2-7; no clear D. V lost 1 base and J 2 bases, leaving 9 bases between the germline ends. CDR1 and CDR2 (germline): GTSNPN, SVGIG (reference sequence). This CDR3 is 13 amino acids long. This chain's CDR3 is CAWSARVAYEQYF. The CDR3 DNA is TGTGCCTGGAGTGCAAGGGTGGCCTACGAGCAGTACTTC.

This clonotype has at least ten counts. The V call is TRBV18, the J call TRBJ2-3, with D perhaps matching TRBD2 (5 bases). Trimming pared 6 bases from V and 2 bases from J, leaving 15 bases between. Per germline, CDR1 KGHSH and CDR2 LQKENI. The CDR3 runs 15 residues. The CDR3 protein is CASSGVEGSTDTQYF. DNA of the CDR3: TGTGCCAGCTCTGGGGTTGAGGGATCCACAGATACGCAGTATTTT.